These 12 T cell receptor beta chains share one sample of origin, sequenced in a study of cytotoxic CD8 clonotypes in ibrutinib-treated CLL. TCRdb keeps only in-frame clones here, not all; method: immunoSEQ multiplex PCR. The repertoire has about 310,000 clones, about 80% of them found once; the top ten carry 5% to 7%. Material: PBMCs, obtained before ibrutinib treatment. These receptor sequences come from a human donor with chronic lymphocytic leukemia.

This chain connects TRBV25-1 to TRBJ1-2; D is unresolved. CDR3 length equals 16 residues. Trimming removed 2 bases at V and 0 bases at J, with 13 bases between. In germline, CDR1 is MGHDK, CDR2 SYGVNS. CDR3 sequence: CASSEPGELANYGYTF. The CDR3, as DNA: TGTGCCAGCAGTGAACCTGGGGAGTTAGCTAACTATGGCTACACCTTC.

This clone was recorded only once. The chain employs TRBV29-1 and TRBJ2-3, with 8 bases that match TRBD2. The germline V gene encodes CDR1 SQVTM and CDR2 ANQGSEA. V trimming: 0 bases; J trimming: 5 bases; junction bases outside the gene matches: 4. This CDR3 region has 14 residues. The CDR3 DNA reads as TGCAGCGTTGAAGAGCGGGAGGTAGGAGATACGCAGTATTTT. It translates to CSVEEREVGDTQYF.

This clone has only one observation. The chain carries TRBV13 and TRBJ2-3; no definite D call. There are 12 residues in the CDR3. Trimming took 3 bases from V and 6 from J, leaving 7 bases between them. Germline V lookup: CDR1 PRHDT, CDR2 FYEKMQ (reference sequence). The DNA of the CDR3 is TGTGCCAGCAGCTTGAGTTCGGATACGCAGTATTTT. Its protein is CASSLSSDTQYF. Filled out from reference TRBV13 and TRBJ2-3, the complete variable domain reads AAGVIQSPRHLIKEKRETATLKCYPIPRHDTVYWYQQGPGQDPQFLISFYEKMQSDKGSIPDRFSAQQFSDYHSELNMSSLELGDSALYFCASSLSSDTQYFGPGTRLTVL.

The CDR3 DNA reads as TGTGCCAGCACATTGGACCCGAACACCGGGGAGCTGTTTTTT. Translated: CASTLDPNTGELFF. The genes are TRBV9 and TRBJ2-2, with D unclear. Germline V lookup: CDR1 SGDLS, CDR2 YYNGEE. With 6 bases removed from V and 0 bases from J, the gap between germline ends came to 9 bases. CDR3 size: 14 residues. Variable domain in full (rest from reference TRBV9 and TRBJ2-2): DSGVTQTPKHLITATGQRVTLRCSPRSGDLSVYWYQQSLDQGLQFLIQYYNGEERAKGNILERFSAQQFPDLHSELNLSSLELGDSALYFCASTLDPNTGELFFGEGSRLTVL.

This rearrangement joins TRBV2 to TRBJ2-1, with 9 positions matching TRBD1. The CDR3 sequence is 15 residues long. Trimming removed 6 bases from V and 9 bases from J; junction bases left unmatched: 12. Germline-derived CDR1 and CDR2 are SNHLY and FYNNEI. This CDR3 is CASRNRDRVGGEQFF. The CDR3 DNA sequence: TGTGCCAGCAGGAACCGGGACAGGGTGGGGGGTGAGCAGTTCTTC. Complete variable domain (other parts from reference TRBV2 and TRBJ2-1): EPEVTQTPSHQVTQMGQEVILRCVPISNHLYFYWYRQILGQKVEFLVSFYNNEISEKSEIFDDQFSVERPDGSNFTLKIRSTKLEDSAMYFCASRNRDRVGGEQFFGPGTRLTVL.

The CDR3 nucleotides are TGTGCCTGGGCCCCCGGTCCGAACACTGAAGCTTTCTTT. It encodes CAWAPGPNTEAFF. J is TRBJ1-1 and V is TRBV30; D gene uncertain. Germline lookup yields CDR1 GTSNPN and CDR2 SVGIG (reference sequence). CDR3 length: 13 amino acids. V lost 5 bases to trimming and J lost 1 base, with 11 bases between them.

CDR3 DNA sequence: TGTGCCAGCAGCTTAGCGAGGGTAACCGGGGAGCTGTTTTTT. It yields the protein CASSLARVTGELFF. V usage is TRBV7-9 and J usage is TRBJ2-2; D might be TRBD2 (5 bases). Trimming shortened V by 0 bases and J by 5 bases, and 7 bases separated the two germline ends. From germline, CDR1 is SEHNR and CDR2 FQNEAQ (reference sequence). CDR3 length equals 14 residues.

The DNA of the CDR3 is TGTGCCTGGAGTCAACCCTCCGGAGGGAACTATGGCTACACCTTC. It specifies CAWSQPSGGNYGYTF. The chain combines TRBV30 with TRBJ1-2, with D uncertain. The CDR3 has 15 residues. Trimming removed 2 bases from V and 2 bases from J, with 15 bases in between. Germline CDR1 is GTSNPN and CDR2 is SVGIG (reference sequence).

The rearrangement uses TRBV9 and TRBJ2-2; 10 bases align to TRBD1. CDR1 is SGDLS, CDR2 YYNGEE, per germline. The CDR3 totals 17 residues. V trimming: 3 bases; J trimming: 1 base; junction bases outside the gene matches: 6. CDR3 in DNA: TGTGCCAGCAGCGCCTCGGGACAGGGGTTGAACACCGGGGAGCTGTTTTTT. Protein: CASSASGQGLNTGELFF. The complete variable domain, with remaining parts taken from reference TRBV9 and TRBJ2-2, reads DSGVTQTPKHLITATGQRVTLRCSPRSGDLSVYWYQQSLDQGLQFLIQYYNGEERAKGNILERFSAQQFPDLHSELNLSSLELGDSALYFCASSASGQGLNTGELFFGEGSRLTVL.

The rearrangement links TRBV28 to TRBJ1-2; D is unresolved. Germline V lookup: CDR1 MDHEN, CDR2 SYDVKM. Trimming removed 2 bases at V and 8 bases at J, with 6 bases between. The CDR3 length is 11 residues. The CDR3 nucleotides read TGTGCCAGCAGTTTAGGTAAAGGCTACACCTTC. This encodes CASSLGKGYTF.

The chain has TRBV5-4 and TRBJ1-1, with D tentatively TRBD1 (6 bases). Germline V gene lookup returns CDR1 SGHNT and CDR2 YYREEE (reference sequence). V was clipped by 4 bases and J by 5 bases, with 12 bases between them. The CDR3 is made up of 13 amino acids. The CDR3 spells CASSLSDRTEAFF. The CDR3 DNA reads as TGTGCCAGCAGCCTATCGGACAGAACTGAAGCTTTCTTT.

This clone was observed a few times. The chain is built from TRBV30 and TRBJ2-7, with 10 bases lining up with TRBD1. Per germline, CDR1 GTSNPN and CDR2 SVGIG (reference sequence). This CDR3 spans 13 amino acids. With 5 bases clipped from V and 3 bases from J, the junction kept 4 bases outside the gene matches. The CDR3 spells CAWGTGVLYEQYF. CDR3 DNA sequence: TGTGCCTGGGGGACAGGGGTCCTCTACGAGCAGTACTTC.